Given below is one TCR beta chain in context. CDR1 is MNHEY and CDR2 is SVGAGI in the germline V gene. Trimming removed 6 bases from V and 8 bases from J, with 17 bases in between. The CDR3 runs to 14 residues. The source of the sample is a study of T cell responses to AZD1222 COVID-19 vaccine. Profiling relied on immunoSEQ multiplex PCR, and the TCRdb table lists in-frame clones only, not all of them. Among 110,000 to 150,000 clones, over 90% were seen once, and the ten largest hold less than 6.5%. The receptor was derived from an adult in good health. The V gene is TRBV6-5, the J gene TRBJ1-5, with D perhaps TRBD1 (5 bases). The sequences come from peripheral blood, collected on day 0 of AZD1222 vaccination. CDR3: CASRNLAGLEPQHF. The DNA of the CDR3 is TGTGCCAGCAGGAACCTCGCAGGGTTGGAGCCCCAGCATTTT.